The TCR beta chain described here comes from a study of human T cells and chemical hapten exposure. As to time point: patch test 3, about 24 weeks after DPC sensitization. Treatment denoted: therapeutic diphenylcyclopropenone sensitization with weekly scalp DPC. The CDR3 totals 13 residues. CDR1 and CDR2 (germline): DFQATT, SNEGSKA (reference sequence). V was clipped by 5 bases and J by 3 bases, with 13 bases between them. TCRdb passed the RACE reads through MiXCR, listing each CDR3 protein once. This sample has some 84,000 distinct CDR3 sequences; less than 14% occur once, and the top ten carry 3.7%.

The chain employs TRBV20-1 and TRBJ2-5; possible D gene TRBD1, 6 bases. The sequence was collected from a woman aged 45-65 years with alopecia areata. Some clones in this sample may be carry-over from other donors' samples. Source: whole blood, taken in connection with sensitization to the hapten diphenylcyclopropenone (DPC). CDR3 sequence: CSAGGQPEETQYF. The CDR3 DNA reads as TGCAGTGCTGGCGGACAGCCAGAAGAGACCCAGTACTTC.